The present TCR beta chain was sequenced within a study of T cells in Graves' hyperthyroidism and ophthalmopathy. Study-wide findings and caveats: Among thyroid clonotypes expanded above 0.001, most also appeared in blood.

A note on this clonotype: Its antigen is as yet unknown.

Amplification targeted TCR beta CDR3 regions from RNA transcripts. HTBI primers were the set used in a first-round RT-PCR of the TCR CDR3. TCRdb analysed the multiplex PCR reads with MiXCR anew, one entry per CDR3 protein. The table shows about 52,000 distinct CDR3 sequences, with 48% occurring only once. J lost 5 bases, V lost 4 bases, and 9 bases had no gene match. Germline assignment: CDR1 DFQATT and CDR2 SNEGSKA (reference sequence). The CDR3 extends over 15 amino acids. The PBMCs studied were ones that came from 8.5 to 10 ml fresh peripheral blood. The source material was blood. The origin of this receptor is a woman in her forties or fifties with Graves' ophthalmopathy. V gene TRBV20-1 combines with J gene TRBJ2-5, with 11 bases aligning to TRBD2. CDR3 sequence reads: CSAIGTSGSSETQYF. The CDR3 DNA reads TGCAGTGCTATCGGGACTAGCGGTTCCTCGGAGACCCAGTACTTC.